Listed below are T cell receptor beta chains from one sample, sequenced in a study of T cell changes during pregnancy in multiple sclerosis. Produced via immunoSEQ multiplex PCR; TCRdb's table is partial and in-frame only. The sample lists about 35,000 clones; 80% to 95% were seen once. Sequenced here: CD4+ T cells from peripheral blood mononuclear cells, sampled in the third trimester of pregnancy. The receptors originated from a female donor in good health, enrolled as a control in a pregnancy study. Each CDR3 is given with its conserved first and last residue. The D gene is left open where the match is weak. Expanded clones get a size class; other rows say once, few or many, or leave the size out.

d_call j_call clone_size v_call cdr3_length cdr3_nt cdr3_aa
. TRBJ2-1 . TRBV7-3 14 TGTGCCAGCAGCTTCCCCGACTTAGTCAATGAGCAGTTCTTC CASSFPDLVNEQFF
. TRBJ1-5 . TRBV6-6 16 TGTGCCAGCAGCCCCAATATCGCCCGGGGAAATCAGCCCCAGCATTTT CASSPNIARGNQPQHF
. TRBJ1-2 . TRBV4-3 16 TGCGCCAGCAGCCAAGATTCGTGGTCTATATCGGGAGGCTACACCTTC CASSQDSWSISGGYTF
. TRBJ2-7 . TRBV7-2 17 TGTGCCAGCAGCTTAGCGGATCTTCCGGGGACAACCTACGAGCAGTACTTC CASSLADLPGTTYEQYF
TRBD2 TRBJ2-7 once TRBV7-8 14 TGTGCCAGCGCTCGGACTAGGGTCTCCTACGAGCAGTACTTC CASARTRVSYEQYF
TRBD1 TRBJ2-1 once TRBV15 13 TGTGCCACCAGCGGAGACAGGGCCTATGAGCAGTTCTTC CATSGDRAYEQFF
TRBD2 TRBJ2-7 . TRBV7-2 15 TGTGCCAGCAGCTTACGGACTAGCGGCTCAGACGAGCAGTACTTC CASSLRTSGSDEQYF
TRBD2 TRBJ2-7 once TRBV5-1 16 TGCGCCAGCAGCTTGAAGCTAAGCGGGGGGGCCGGCGAGCAGTACTTC CASSLKLSGGAGEQYF
TRBD2 TRBJ2-2 few TRBV18 15 TGTGCCAGCTCACCCCGTGGGGGGGACACCGGGGAGCTGTTTTTT CASSPRGGDTGELFF
. TRBJ1-2 . TRBV7-9 15 TGTGCCAGCAGGAAATTGCAGGGTAGGCTGGATGGCTACACCTTC CASRKLQGRLDGYTF
. TRBJ1-3 . TRBV5-1 11 TGCGCCAGCAGCCTAGAAAACACCATATATTTT CASSLENTIYF
. TRBJ2-1 once TRBV7-3 15 TGTGCCAGCAGCGACCCACGGGGTGCCTACAATGAGCAGTTCTTC CASSDPRGAYNEQFF
TRBD1 TRBJ1-2 . TRBV7-9 17 TGTGCCAGCAGCCCGGGGGGCAGGGGGCCCTATAACTATGGCTACACCTTC CASSPGGRGPYNYGYTF
. TRBJ1-6 . TRBV2 14 TGTGCCAGCAGTTACGCCAGACAGGTTGCGCCCCTCCACTTT CASSYARQVAPLHF
TRBD2 TRBJ2-5 . TRBV7-6 20 TGTGCCAGCAGCGCCAGACTAGCGGGTAAATGGGTGGCGGATGGAGAGACCCAGTACTTC CASSARLAGKWVADGETQYF
. TRBJ1-2 . TRBV11-1 13 TGTGCCAGCAGCCCCAGGGGCTGGGGTGGCTACACCTTC CASSPRGWGGYTF
TRBD2 TRBJ2-3 . TRBV10-1 13 TGCGCCAGCAGATTTAGCGGGGGGGATACGCAGTATTTT CASRFSGGDTQYF
. TRBJ2-7 . TRBV30 12 TGTGCCTGGAGTGTACGAGGTGACGAGCAGTACTTC CAWSVRGDEQYF
. TRBJ2-1 . TRBV28 15 TGTGCCAGCAGTATAACATCACGGGACTTCAATGAGCAGTTCTTC CASSITSRDFNEQFF
. TRBJ1-5 . TRBV6-6 14 TGTGCCAGCAGTCTGGGCGTAAGCAATCAGCCCCAGCATTTT CASSLGVSNQPQHF
TRBD1 TRBJ1-2 once TRBV9 14 TGTGCCAGCAGCGCGGGACAGGGCGACTATGGCTACACCTTC CASSAGQGDYGYTF
TRBD1 TRBJ2-7 . TRBV5-1 15 TGCGCCAGCAGCTTGGCGGGGACAGGGGCCTACGAGCAGTACTTC CASSLAGTGAYEQYF
. TRBJ2-4 . TRBV27 19 TGTGCCAGCCGACGGGACATACCGGCCACCATAATAGCCAAAAACATTCAGTACTTC CASRRDIPATIIAKNIQYF
. TRBJ2-3 . TRBV19 13 TGTGCCAGTAGGGGCCGGAGCACAGATACGCAGTATTTT CASRGRSTDTQYF
TRBD1 TRBJ2-1 . TRBV4-2 15 TGTGCCAGCAGCCCGGGGGACAGGGCATCGGATGAGCAGTTCTTC CASSPGDRASDEQFF